The clone carrying this T cell receptor beta chain was seen ten or more times. Antigen specificity is unknown. The data are from a study of immune heterogeneity within non-small cell lung tumors. General study findings and limits: Local T-cell clonality was recorded as moderately but significantly correlated with local tumor mutational burden, with R around 0.34.

Multiplex PCR with 32 V and 13 J primers amplified TCR beta CDR3. TCRdb redid the calling of the multiplex PCR reads with MiXCR, one entry per CDR3 protein. This sample carries about 10,000 distinct CDR3 sequences, less than 30% of them seen once, and the ten largest clones take 25% to 30%. Bulk tumor genomic DNA constituted the template, at about 600 ng per sample. While surgery was under way, several biopsies spaced far apart were taken per primary tumor. Samples came from untreated patients having curative surgery for newly diagnosed non-small cell lung cancer. This CDR3 comprises 14 residues. Germline V gives CDR1 MNHNS, CDR2 SASEGT. The V end was cut by 5 bases, the J end by 6 bases, with 16 bases between.

This TCR was recovered from a woman aged 45 to 65 with non-small cell lung cancer. This chain joins TRBV6-1 and TRBJ1-1, with D perhaps TRBD1 (5 bases). The specimen was lung tumor tissue. For the CDR3, the DNA is TGTGCCAGCAGTAGTGGCCCGGGGACCGCTGAAGCTTTCTTT. Amino acid sequence: CASSSGPGTAEAFF.